There are a few counts of the clone carrying this T cell receptor beta chain. Its antigen is unidentified. The data stem from a study of T-cell reconstitution after alpha-beta-depleted transplantation in children. TCRbeta library construction was performed incorporating unique molecular identifiers. TCRdb itself ran the PCR reads through MiXCR, one entry per CDR3 protein. This table has fewer than 700,000 distinct CDR3 sequences, about 21% appearing once. Trimming left V 5 bases short and J 0 bases short, with 11 bases between. Germline V CDR1 and CDR2: SEHNR, FQNEAQ (reference sequence). The CDR3 runs to 15 residues. Study results and caveats: Expanded graft clones, several hundred of them, were reportedly the source of alpha-beta T cells about two months after transplant. After transplant, high TCRbeta diversity at day 60 in some patients arose from surviving recipient T cells and thymic progenitors. Once a year had passed after transplant, T-cell counts and diversity came mostly from newly produced T cells.

The receptor was isolated from a boy younger than two who had a stem cell transplant for acute myeloid leukemia, so the T cells may come from the graft donor. The source material was PBMCs, mostly from graft donor cells, sampled 360 days after TCRalphabeta/CD19-depleted stem cell transplant. The chain joins TRBV7-9 to TRBJ1-3; weak D call: TRBD1 (5 bases). The chain's CDR3 is CASSHGGPSGNTIYF. The CDR3 DNA is TGTGCCAGCAGCCACGGGGGTCCCTCTGGAAACACCATATATTTT.